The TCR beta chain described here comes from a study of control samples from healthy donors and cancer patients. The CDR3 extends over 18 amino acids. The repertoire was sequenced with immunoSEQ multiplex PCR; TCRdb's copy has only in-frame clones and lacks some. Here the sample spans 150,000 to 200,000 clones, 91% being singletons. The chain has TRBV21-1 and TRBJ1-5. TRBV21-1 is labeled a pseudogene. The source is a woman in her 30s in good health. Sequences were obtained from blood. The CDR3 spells CASSKVEGAGYSNQPQHF. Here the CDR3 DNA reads TGTGCCAGCAGCAAAGTAGAAGGGGCGGGATATAGCAATCAGCCCCAGCATTTT.